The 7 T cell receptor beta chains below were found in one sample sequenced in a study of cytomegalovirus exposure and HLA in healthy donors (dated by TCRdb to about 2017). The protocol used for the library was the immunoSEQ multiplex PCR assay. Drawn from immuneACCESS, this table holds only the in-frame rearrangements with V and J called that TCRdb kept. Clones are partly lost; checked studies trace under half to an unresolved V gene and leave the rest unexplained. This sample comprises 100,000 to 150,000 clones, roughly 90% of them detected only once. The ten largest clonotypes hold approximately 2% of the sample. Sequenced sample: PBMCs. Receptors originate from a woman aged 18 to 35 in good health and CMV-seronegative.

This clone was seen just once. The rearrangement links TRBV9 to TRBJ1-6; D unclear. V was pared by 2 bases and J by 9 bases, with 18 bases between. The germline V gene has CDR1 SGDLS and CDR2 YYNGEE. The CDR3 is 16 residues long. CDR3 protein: CASSVEVSSMGSPLHF. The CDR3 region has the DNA TGTGCCAGCAGCGTTGAGGTCAGCTCAATGGGTTCACCCCTCCACTTT.

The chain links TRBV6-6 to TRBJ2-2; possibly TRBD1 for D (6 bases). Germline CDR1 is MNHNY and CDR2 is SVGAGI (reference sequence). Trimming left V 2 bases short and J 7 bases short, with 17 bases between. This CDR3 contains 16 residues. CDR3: CASSYPNSQGFGELFF. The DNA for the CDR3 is TGTGCCAGCAGTTACCCGAACTCACAGGGTTTCGGGGAGCTGTTTTTT.

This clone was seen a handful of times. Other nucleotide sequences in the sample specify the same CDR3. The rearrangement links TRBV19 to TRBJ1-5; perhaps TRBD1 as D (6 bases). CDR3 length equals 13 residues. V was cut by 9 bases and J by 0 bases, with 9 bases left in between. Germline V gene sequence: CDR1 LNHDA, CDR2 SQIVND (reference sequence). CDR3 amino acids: CASRGYSNQPQHF. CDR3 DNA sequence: TGTGCCAGCAGGGGTTATAGCAATCAGCCCCAGCATTTT.

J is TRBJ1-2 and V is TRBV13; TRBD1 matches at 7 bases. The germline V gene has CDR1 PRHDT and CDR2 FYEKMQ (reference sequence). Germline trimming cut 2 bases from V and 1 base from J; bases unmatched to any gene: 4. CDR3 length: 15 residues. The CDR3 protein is CASSLSPGGNYGYTF. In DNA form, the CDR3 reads TGTGCCAGCAGCTTATCCCCAGGGGGTAACTATGGCTACACCTTC.

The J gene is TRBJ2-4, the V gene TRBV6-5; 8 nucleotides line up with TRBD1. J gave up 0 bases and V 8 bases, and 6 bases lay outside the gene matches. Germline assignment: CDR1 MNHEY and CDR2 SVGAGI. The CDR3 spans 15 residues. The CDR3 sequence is CASRQGSIAKNIQYF. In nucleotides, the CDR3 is TGTGCCAGCCGACAGGGGTCCATAGCCAAAAACATTCAGTACTTC.

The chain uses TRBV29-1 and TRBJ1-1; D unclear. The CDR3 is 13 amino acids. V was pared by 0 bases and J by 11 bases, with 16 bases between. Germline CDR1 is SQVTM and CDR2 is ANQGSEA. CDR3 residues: CSVEDPSAVGAFF. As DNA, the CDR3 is TGCAGCGTTGAAGATCCCTCGGCAGTCGGGGCTTTCTTT. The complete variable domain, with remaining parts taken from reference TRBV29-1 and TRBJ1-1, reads SAVISQKPSRDICQRGTSLTIQCQVDSQVTMMFWYRQQPGQSLTLIATANQGSEATYESGFVIDKFPISRPNLTFSTLTVSNMSPEDSSIYLCSVEDPSAVGAFFGQGTRLTVV.

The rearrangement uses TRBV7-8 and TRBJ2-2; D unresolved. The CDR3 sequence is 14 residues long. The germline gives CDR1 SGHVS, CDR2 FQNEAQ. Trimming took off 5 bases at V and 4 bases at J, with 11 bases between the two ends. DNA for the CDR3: TGTGCCAGCAGCCCAACTCCAGGCACCGGGGAGCTGTTTTTT. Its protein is CASSPTPGTGELFF.